This TCR beta chain was identified in a study of T cell changes during pregnancy in multiple sclerosis. Assay used: immunoSEQ multiplex PCR; TCRdb lists only in-frame clones, some missing. The repertoire includes over 45,000 clones, 91% of them detected once, and about 8.8% sits in the top ten. V shed 4 bases, J shed 0 bases, and the junction held 6 bases outside the gene matches. CDR3 length: 16 residues. Germline-derived CDR1 and CDR2 are MDHEN and SYDVKM. This clone appeared once. The origin of this receptor is a female donor with multiple sclerosis, enrolled in a pregnancy study. Sequencing was performed on CD8+ T cells from peripheral blood mononuclear cells, taken after pregnancy. V usage is TRBV28 and J usage is TRBJ2-1, with 7 positions matching TRBD1. The chain's CDR3 is CASSSTGFSSYNEQFF. CDR3 nucleotides: TGTGCCAGCAGTTCGACAGGGTTTAGCTCCTACAATGAGCAGTTCTTC.